This TCR beta chain was sequenced during a study of beta chain features in type 1 diabetes. Study-wide findings and caveats: People with Type 1 diabetes carried modestly yet significantly shorter TCRB CDR3s in all four CD4+ subsets. Naive, central memory and Treg TCRB repertoires seemed to resemble each other more closely in patients than they did in healthy donors.

There was one heparinised blood draw per donor, averaging roughly 120 mL. A word on this clone: Its antigen is currently unknown.

CDR3 length: 15 residues. Germline values: CDR1 SNHLY, CDR2 FYNNEI. Trimming cost V 10 bases and J 9 bases; bases outside gene matches: 18. Every bit of the isolated RNA underwent reverse transcription, so sequencing read expressed TCRB transcripts. This table comes from immunoSEQ multiplex PCR, and its TCRdb copy is limited to in-frame clones, with some not included. The profile shows some 400,000 clones, over 13% of them singletons. The sequenced material came from naive CD4+ T cells from blood. The V and J genes are TRBV2 and TRBJ2-1, with 7 bases matching TRBD2. This TCR was recovered from a young woman in good health. CDR3 sequence (DNA): TGTGCCACCCAAGTCAGGGCGGGAGAGTTCAGTGAGCAGTTCTTC. Protein: CATQVRAGEFSEQFF.